This entry lists 3 T cell receptor beta chains sequenced from one sample in a study of naive and memory T cell subsets. The library had UMIs added by 3' ligation of an oligonucleotide to TCR cDNA. Ligated cDNA underwent four rounds of PCR with nested alpha and beta constant region primers and SP2. Each CDR3 protein gets one entry after TCRdb re-called the 5' RACE reads with MiXCR. Of 55,000 to 70,000 distinct CDR3 sequences in the sample, about 7.1% were seen once. These receptor sequences come from a female donor in good health.

This clonotype was counted a few times. The chain is built from TRBV7-9 and TRBJ2-2, with a weak D call TRBD2 (6 bases). The V gene's germline CDR1 is SEHNR and CDR2 FQNEAQ (reference sequence). This CDR3 region has 16 residues. V lost 6 bases and J 3 bases, leaving 17 bases between the germline ends. In nucleotides, the CDR3 is TGTGCCAGCAGTCCTCCCTGGACGGGGGACACCGGGGAGCTGTTTTTT. This translates into CASSPPWTGDTGELFF.

The table lists this clonotype with a few counts. V and J are TRBV5-1 and TRBJ2-3, with no clear D. Trimming took 4 bases from V and 4 from J, leaving 16 bases between them. CDR3 length: 15 residues. Germline V lookup: CDR1 SGHRS, CDR2 YFSETQ. CDR3 sequence reads: CASSRTGSLSDTQYF. CDR3 in DNA: TGCGCCAGCAGCAGGACGGGCAGCCTCTCAGATACGCAGTATTTT.

This chain connects TRBV11-2 to TRBJ2-1; 12 bases map to TRBD2. The germline V gene encodes CDR1 SGHAT and CDR2 FQNNGV. This CDR3 region has 15 residues. Trimming cost V 8 bases and J 7 bases; bases outside gene matches: 9. The CDR3 DNA follows: TGTGCCAGCCGACCTAGCGGGGGGGCGGGTAATGAGCAGTTCTTC. This sequence encodes CASRPSGGAGNEQFF.